The 8 T cell receptor beta chains listed next were all sequenced from one sample in a study of T cell changes during pregnancy in multiple sclerosis. Method: immunoSEQ multiplex PCR; TCRdb's copy keeps in-frame clones and lacks some. The sample lists about 40,000 clones, under 95% occurring once. The sequenced sample was CD8+ T cells from peripheral blood mononuclear cells, obtained in the first trimester of pregnancy. All receptors come from a female donor with multiple sclerosis, enrolled in a pregnancy study.

V is TRBV15 and J is TRBJ1-5, with 7 bases aligning to TRBD1. This CDR3 contains 14 residues. Germline V gene data show CDR1 as LNHNV and CDR2 as YYDKDF (reference sequence). V trimming: 6 bases; J trimming: 6 bases; junction bases outside the gene matches: 8. As DNA, the CDR3 is TGTGCCACCAGTCGTGACAGGGAGGCTCAGCCCCAGCATTTT. This gives the protein CATSRDREAQPQHF. The variable domain in full, completed from reference TRBV15 and TRBJ1-5, reads DAMVIQNPRYQVTQFGKPVTLSCSQTLNHNVMYWYQQKSSQAPKLLFHYYDKDFNNEADTPDNFQSRRPNTSFCFLDIRSPGLGDTAMYLCATSRDREAQPQHFGDGTRLSIL.

The chain uses TRBV6-6 and TRBJ1-1; tentative D call: TRBD1 (5 bases). V was trimmed by 6 bases and J by 5 bases, leaving 10 bases between them. The CDR3 has 12 amino acids. The germline V gene encodes CDR1 MNHNY and CDR2 SVGAGI (reference sequence). The CDR3 DNA reads TGTGCCAGCAGCCGAACAGGTACTGAAGCTTTCTTT. As protein: CASSRTGTEAFF.

The gene calls are TRBV9 and TRBJ1-4, with D possibly TRBD1 on 6 matching bases. The germline V and J ends were trimmed by 3 bases and 4 bases, with 13 bases remaining between them. CDR1 and CDR2 from the germline V gene are SGDLS and YYNGEE. The CDR3 is 15 residues long. The CDR3, as DNA: TGTGCCAGCAGCGCGGGGGGGGCAATTAATGAAAAACTGTTTTTT. Encoded protein: CASSAGGAINEKLFF.

The chain recombines TRBV6-1 with TRBJ2-1, with TRBD2 matching over 9 bases. CDR1 is MNHNS, CDR2 SASEGT, per germline. The CDR3 has 16 residues. V trimming: 2 bases; J trimming: 5 bases; junction bases outside the gene matches: 7. CDR3 sequence (DNA): TGTGCCAGCAGTGAATTGGCGGGGGGGCGGGACAATGAGCAGTTCTTC. Its protein product is CASSELAGGRDNEQFF.

The chain uses TRBV5-4 and TRBJ1-2; 7 bases are a match to TRBD1. The germline V gene has CDR1 SGHNT and CDR2 YYREEE (reference sequence). There are 13 residues in the CDR3. The junction had 7 bases not matched to a gene; V was cut back by 4 bases and J by 7 bases. The CDR3 DNA follows: TGTGCCAGCAGCGAGGACAGGAAGGGTGGCTACACCTTC. Translating gives CASSEDRKGGYTF.

For the CDR3, the DNA is TGCGCCAGCAGCTTCGAACACGGGAACCAAGAGACCCAGTACTTC. Protein: CASSFEHGNQETQYF. V is TRBV5-1 and J is TRBJ2-5, with a possible D match to TRBD2 (5 bases). The V gene lost 2 bases and the J gene lost 0 bases, with 11 bases spanning the gap. The CDR3 length is 15 residues. Germline V gene data show CDR1 as SGHRS and CDR2 as YFSETQ.

The chain couples TRBV12-1 to TRBJ2-3; TRBD1 reflects the table's D call only, with no check against the DNA. TRBV12-1 counts as a pseudogene. This CDR3 is 17 amino acids long. For the CDR3, the DNA is TGTGCCAGCAGCTTTGTCGTGGAGGGGGCATTCACAGATACGCAGTATTTT. Encoded protein: CASSFVVEGAFTDTQYF.

The chain couples TRBV11-2 to TRBJ2-7; 10 nucleotides agree with TRBD1. J was trimmed by 3 bases and V by 4 bases; bases with no gene match: 12. Germline V CDR1 and CDR2: SGHAT, FQNNGV. The CDR3 loop spans 17 amino acids. The CDR3: CASSSTIVGQGSYEQYF. CDR3 nucleotides: TGTGCCAGCAGCTCAACCATAGTGGGACAGGGGAGCTACGAGCAGTACTTC.